This T cell receptor beta chain was captured by sequencing in a study of T cell repertoires in cytomegalovirus infection. About the study: Public TCR beta signatures indicated both CMV infection and matching HLA type.

General observations from the study: CMV-specific HLA-C-restricted TCR beta clonotypes dominated the ex vivo response. Summed frequency of public TCR beta families distinguished CMV carriers with the relevant HLA.

A few counts support this clonotype. Its antigen is not identified. The CDR3 contains 15 residues. The germline V gene encodes CDR1 MNHEY and CDR2 SVGEGT. The germline V and J ends were trimmed by 0 bases and 3 bases, with 9 bases remaining between them. One entry per CDR3 protein results from TCRdb running MiXCR on the reads. Of 100,000 to 150,000 distinct CDR3 sequences detected, more than 7% appear once; the ten largest clones hold about 9.5%. The origin of this receptor is a human donor in good health (CMV status not recorded). Some clones in this sample may be carry-over from other donors' samples. The chain couples TRBV6-2 or TRBV6-3 to TRBJ2-1, with D unclear. The sample was PBMCs. CDR3 amino acids: CASSYSPSLYNEQFF. The DNA for the CDR3 is TGTGCCAGCAGTTACTCGCCTAGTCTCTACAATGAGCAGTTCTTC.